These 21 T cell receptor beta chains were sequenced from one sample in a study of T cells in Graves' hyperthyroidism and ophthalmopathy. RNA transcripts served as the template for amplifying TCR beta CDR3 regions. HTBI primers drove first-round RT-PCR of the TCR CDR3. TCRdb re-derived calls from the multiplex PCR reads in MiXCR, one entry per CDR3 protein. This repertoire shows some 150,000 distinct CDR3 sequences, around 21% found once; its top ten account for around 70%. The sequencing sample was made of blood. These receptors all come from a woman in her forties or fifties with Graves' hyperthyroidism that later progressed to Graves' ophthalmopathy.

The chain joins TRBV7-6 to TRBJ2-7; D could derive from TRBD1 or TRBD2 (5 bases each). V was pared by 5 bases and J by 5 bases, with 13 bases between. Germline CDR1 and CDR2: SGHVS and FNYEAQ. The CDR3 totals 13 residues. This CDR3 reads CASSLGASHEQYF. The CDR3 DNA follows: TGTGCCAGCAGCCTCGGGGCATCCCACGAGCAGTACTTC. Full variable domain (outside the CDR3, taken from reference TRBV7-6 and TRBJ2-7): GAGVSQSPRYKVTKRGQDVALRCDPISGHVSLYWYRQALGQGPEFLTYFNYEAQQDKSGLPNDRFSAERPEGSISTLTIQRTEQRDSAMYRCASSLGASHEQYFGPGTRLTVT.

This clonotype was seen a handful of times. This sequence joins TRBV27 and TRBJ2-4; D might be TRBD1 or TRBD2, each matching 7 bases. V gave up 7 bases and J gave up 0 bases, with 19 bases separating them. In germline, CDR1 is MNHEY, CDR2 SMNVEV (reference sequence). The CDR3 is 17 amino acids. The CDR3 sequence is CASTSRGGGLAKNIQYF. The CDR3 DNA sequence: TGTGCCAGCACTTCGAGGGGAGGGGGCCTAGCCAAAAACATTCAGTACTTC.

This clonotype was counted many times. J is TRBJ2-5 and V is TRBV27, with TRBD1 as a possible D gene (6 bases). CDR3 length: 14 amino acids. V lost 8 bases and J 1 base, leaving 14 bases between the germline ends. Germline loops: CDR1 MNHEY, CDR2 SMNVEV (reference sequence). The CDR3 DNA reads TGTGCCAGCTTTCAAGAGGACAGCCAAGAGACCCAGTACTTC. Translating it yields CASFQEDSQETQYF.

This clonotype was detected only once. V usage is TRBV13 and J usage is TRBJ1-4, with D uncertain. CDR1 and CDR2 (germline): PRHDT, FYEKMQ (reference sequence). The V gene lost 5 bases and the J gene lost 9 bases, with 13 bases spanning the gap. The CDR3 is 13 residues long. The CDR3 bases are TGTGCCAGCAGCAATCGAGCCAAGAAAAAACTGTTTTTT. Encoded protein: CASSNRAKKKLFF. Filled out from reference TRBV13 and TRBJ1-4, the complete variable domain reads AAGVIQSPRHLIKEKRETATLKCYPIPRHDTVYWYQQGPGQDPQFLISFYEKMQSDKGSIPDRFSAQQFSDYHSELNMSSLELGDSALYFCASSNRAKKKLFFGSGTQLSVL.

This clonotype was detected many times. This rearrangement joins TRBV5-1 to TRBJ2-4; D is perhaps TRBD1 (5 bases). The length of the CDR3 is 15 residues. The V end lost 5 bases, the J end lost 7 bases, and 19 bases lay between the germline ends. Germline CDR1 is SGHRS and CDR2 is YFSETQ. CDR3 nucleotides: TGCGCCAGCAGGGACCTTTTTGGGGCTCGGAACATTCAGTACTTC. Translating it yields CASRDLFGARNIQYF.

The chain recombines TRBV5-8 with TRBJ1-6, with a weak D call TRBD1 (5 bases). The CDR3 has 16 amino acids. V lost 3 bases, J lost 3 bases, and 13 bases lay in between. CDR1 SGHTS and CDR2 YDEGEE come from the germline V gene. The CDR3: CASSSRDGGYNSPLHF. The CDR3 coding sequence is TGTGCCAGCAGCTCCCGGGATGGGGGCTATAATTCACCCCTCCACTTT. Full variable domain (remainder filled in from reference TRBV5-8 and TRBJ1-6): EAGVTQSPTHLIKTRGQQATLRCSPISGHTSVYWYQQALGLGLQFLLWYDEGEERNRGNFPPRFSGRQFPNYSSELNVNALELEDSALYLCASSSRDGGYNSPLHFGNGTRLTVT.

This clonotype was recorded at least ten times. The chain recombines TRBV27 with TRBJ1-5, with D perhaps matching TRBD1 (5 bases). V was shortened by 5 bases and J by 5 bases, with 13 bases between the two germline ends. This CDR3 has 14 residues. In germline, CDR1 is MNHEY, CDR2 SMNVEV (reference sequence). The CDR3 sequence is CASSLNTGYQPQHF. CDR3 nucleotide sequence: TGTGCCAGCAGTCTTAATACAGGATATCAGCCCCAGCATTTT.

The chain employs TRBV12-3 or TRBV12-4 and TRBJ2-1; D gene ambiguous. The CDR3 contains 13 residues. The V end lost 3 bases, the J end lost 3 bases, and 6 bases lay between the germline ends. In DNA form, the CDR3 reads TGTGCCAGCAGTTTCCCCGGCTACAATGAGCAGTTCTTC. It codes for CASSFPGYNEQFF.

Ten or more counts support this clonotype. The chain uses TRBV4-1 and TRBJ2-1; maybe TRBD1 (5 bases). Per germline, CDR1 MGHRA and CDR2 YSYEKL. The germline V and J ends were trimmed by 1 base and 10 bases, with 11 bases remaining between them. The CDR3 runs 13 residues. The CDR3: CASSQGAGQEQFF. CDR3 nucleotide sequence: TGCGCCAGCAGCCAAGGGGCCGGACAAGAGCAGTTCTTC.

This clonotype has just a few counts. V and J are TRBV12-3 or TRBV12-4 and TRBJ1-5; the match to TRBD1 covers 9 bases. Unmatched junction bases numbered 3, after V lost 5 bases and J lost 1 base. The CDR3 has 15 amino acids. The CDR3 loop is CASSDRGGSNQPQHF. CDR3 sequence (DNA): TGTGCCAGCAGTGACAGGGGGGGGAGCAATCAGCCCCAGCATTTT.

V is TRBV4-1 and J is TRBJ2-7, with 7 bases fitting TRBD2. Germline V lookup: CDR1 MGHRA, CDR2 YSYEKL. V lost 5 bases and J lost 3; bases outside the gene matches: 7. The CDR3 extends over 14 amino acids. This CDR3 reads CASSKAGGGYEQYF. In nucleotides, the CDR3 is TGCGCCAGCAGCAAAGCGGGCGGGGGCTACGAGCAGTACTTC.

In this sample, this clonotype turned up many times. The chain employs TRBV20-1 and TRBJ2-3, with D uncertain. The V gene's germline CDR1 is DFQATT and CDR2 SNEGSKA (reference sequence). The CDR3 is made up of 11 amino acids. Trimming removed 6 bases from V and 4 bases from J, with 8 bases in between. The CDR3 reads CSASTADTQYF. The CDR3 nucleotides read TGCAGTGCCTCGACGGCAGATACGCAGTATTTT.

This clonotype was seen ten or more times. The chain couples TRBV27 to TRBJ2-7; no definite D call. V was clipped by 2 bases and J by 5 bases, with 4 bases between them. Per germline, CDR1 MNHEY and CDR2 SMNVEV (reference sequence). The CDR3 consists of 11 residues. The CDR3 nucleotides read TGTGCCAGCAGTTTAGCACACGAGCAGTACTTC. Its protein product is CASSLAHEQYF.

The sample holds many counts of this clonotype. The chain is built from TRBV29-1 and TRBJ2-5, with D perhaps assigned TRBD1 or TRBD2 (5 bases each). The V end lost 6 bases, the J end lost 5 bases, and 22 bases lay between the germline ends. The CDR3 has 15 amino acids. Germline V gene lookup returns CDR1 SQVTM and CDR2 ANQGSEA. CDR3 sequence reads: CSVAVTTGPRETQYF. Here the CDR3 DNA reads TGCAGCGTCGCAGTAACTACGGGACCCCGGGAGACCCAGTACTTC.

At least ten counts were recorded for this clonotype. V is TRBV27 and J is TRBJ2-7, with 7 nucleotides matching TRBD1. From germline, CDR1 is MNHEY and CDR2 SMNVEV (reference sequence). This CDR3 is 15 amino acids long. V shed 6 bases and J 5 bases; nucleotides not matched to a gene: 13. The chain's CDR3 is CASSPRSGQRNEQYF. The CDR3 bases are TGTGCCAGCAGCCCGCGATCGGGACAGCGAAACGAGCAGTACTTC.

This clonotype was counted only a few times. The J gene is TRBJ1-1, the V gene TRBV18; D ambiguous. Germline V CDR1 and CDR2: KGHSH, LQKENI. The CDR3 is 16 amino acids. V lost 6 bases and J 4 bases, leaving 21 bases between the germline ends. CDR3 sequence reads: CASSASVPGVGTEAFF. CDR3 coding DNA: TGTGCCAGCTCTGCCTCCGTCCCTGGGGTGGGCACTGAAGCTTTCTTT.

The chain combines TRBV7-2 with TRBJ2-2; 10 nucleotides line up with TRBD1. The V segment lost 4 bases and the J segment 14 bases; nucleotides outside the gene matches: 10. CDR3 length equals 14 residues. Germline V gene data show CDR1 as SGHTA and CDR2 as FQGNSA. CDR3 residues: CASSSTPGQGRLFF. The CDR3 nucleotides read TGTGCCAGCAGCTCGACACCGGGACAGGGGAGACTGTTTTTT.

The CDR3 sequence: CASRGPTATNEKLFF. CDR3 nucleotide sequence: TGTGCCAGCAGGGGACCGACAGCAACTAATGAAAAACTGTTTTTT. The V call is TRBV10-3, the J call TRBJ1-4; TRBD1 might be the D (6 bases). This CDR3 contains 15 residues. CDR1 is ENHRY and CDR2 is SYGVKD in the germline V gene. V was trimmed by 10 bases and J by 0 bases, leaving 15 bases between them.

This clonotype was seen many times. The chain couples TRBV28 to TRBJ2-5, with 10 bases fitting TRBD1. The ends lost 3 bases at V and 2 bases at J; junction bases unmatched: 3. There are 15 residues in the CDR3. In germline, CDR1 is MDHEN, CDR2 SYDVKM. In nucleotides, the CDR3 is TGTGCCAGCAGTTTGAGGACAGGGGGGCAAGAGACCCAGTACTTC. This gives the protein CASSLRTGGQETQYF. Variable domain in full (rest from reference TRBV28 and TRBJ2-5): DVKVTQSSRYLVKRTGEKVFLECVQDMDHENMFWYRQDPGLGLRLIYFSYDVKMKEKGDIPEGYSVSREKKERFSLILESASTNQTSMYLCASSLRTGGQETQYFGPGTRLLVL.

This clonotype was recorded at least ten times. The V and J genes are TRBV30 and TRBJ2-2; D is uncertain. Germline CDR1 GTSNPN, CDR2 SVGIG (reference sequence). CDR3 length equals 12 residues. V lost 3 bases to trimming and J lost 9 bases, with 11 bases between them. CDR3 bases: TGTGCCTGGAGATATAATCCCTGGGAGCTGTTTTTT. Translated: CAWRYNPWELFF.

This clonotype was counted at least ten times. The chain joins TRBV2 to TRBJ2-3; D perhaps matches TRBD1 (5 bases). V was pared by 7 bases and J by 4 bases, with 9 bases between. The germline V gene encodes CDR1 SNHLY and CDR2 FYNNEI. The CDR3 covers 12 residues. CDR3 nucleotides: TGTGCCAGCATGGGGCTATCAGATACGCAGTATTTT. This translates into CASMGLSDTQYF. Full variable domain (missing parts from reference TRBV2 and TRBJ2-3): EPEVTQTPSHQVTQMGQEVILRCVPISNHLYFYWYRQILGQKVEFLVSFYNNEISEKSEIFDDQFSVERPDGSNFTLKIRSTKLEDSAMYFCASMGLSDTQYFGPGTRLTVL.